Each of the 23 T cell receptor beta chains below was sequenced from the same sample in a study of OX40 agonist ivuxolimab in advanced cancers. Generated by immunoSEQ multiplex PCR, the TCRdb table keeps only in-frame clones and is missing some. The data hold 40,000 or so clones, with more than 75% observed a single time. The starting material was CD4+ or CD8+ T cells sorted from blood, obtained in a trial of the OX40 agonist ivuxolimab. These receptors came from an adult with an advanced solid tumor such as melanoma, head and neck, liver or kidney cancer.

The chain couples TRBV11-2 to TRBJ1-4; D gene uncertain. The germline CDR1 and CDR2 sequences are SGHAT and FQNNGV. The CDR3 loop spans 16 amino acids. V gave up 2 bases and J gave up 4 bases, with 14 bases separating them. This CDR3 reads CASSLRIGRLNEKLFF. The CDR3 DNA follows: TGTGCCAGCAGCTTACGAATCGGCAGGCTTAATGAAAAACTGTTTTTT.

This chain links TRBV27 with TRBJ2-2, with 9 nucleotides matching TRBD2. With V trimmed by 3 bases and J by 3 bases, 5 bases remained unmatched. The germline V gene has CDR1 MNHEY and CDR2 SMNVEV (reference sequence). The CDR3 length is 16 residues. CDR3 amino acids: CASSFGGRAHTGELFF. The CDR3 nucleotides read TGTGCCAGCAGTTTTGGCGGGAGGGCGCACACCGGGGAGCTGTTTTTT.

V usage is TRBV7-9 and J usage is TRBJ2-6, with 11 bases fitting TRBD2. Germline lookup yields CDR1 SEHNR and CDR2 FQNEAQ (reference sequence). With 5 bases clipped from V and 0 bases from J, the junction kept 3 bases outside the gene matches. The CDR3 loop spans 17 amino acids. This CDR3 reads CASSPTSGNSGANVLTF. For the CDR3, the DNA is TGTGCCAGCAGCCCGACTAGCGGGAACTCTGGGGCCAACGTCCTGACTTTC.

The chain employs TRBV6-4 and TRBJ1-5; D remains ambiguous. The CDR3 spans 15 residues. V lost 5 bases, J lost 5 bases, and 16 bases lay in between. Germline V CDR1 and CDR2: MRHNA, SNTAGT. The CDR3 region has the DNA TGTGCCAGCAGTCCTACGGACGGACCCCATCAGCCCCAGCATTTT. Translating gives CASSPTDGPHQPQHF.

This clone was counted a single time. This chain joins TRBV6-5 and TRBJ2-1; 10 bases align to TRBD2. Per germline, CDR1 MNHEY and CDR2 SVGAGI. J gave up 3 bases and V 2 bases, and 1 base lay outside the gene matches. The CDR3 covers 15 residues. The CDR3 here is CASSYLAGDYNEQFF. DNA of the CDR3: TGTGCCAGCAGTTACCTAGCGGGGGACTACAATGAGCAGTTCTTC.

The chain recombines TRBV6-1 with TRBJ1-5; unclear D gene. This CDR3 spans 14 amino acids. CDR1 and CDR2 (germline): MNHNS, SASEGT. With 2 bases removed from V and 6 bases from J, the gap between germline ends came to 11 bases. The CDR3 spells CASSEWGVRQPQHF. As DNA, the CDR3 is TGTGCCAGCAGTGAATGGGGAGTCCGTCAGCCCCAGCATTTT.

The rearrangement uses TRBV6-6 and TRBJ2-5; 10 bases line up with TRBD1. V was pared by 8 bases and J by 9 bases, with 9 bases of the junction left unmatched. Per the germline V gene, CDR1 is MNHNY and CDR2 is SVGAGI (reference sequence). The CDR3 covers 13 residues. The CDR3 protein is CASSFIGTGAQYF. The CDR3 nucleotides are TGTGCCAGCTCCTTTATCGGGACAGGGGCCCAGTACTTC.

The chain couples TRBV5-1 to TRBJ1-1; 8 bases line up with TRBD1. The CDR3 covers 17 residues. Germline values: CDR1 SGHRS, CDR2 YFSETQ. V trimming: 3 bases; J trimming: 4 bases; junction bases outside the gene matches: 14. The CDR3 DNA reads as TGCGCCAGCAGCTCACTTGATTTGACAGGGGATGGCACTGAAGCTTTCTTT. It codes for CASSSLDLTGDGTEAFF.

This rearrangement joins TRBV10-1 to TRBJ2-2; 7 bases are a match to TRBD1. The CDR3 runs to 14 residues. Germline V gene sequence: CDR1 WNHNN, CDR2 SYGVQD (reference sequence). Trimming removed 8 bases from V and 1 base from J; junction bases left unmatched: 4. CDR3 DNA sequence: TGCGCCAGCCGGGACAGAAGGAACACCGGGGAGCTGTTTTTT. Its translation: CASRDRRNTGELFF.

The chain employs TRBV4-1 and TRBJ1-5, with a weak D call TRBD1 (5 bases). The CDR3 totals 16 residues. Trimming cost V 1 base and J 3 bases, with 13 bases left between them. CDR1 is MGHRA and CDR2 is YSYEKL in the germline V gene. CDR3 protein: CASSQVVRDPNQPQHF. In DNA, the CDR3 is TGCGCCAGCAGCCAAGTTGTCAGGGACCCCAATCAGCCCCAGCATTTT.

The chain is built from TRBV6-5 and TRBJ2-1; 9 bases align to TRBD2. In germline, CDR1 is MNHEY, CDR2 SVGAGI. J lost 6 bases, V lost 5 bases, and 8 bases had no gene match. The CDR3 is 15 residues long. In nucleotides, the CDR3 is TGTGCCAGCAGTCCACAGCGGGAGGTAATCAATGAGCAGTTCTTC. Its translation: CASSPQREVINEQFF.

The DNA of the CDR3 is TGTGCCAGCAGCCCTATTCGGGGCTACGAGCAGTACTTC. Protein: CASSPIRGYEQYF. This sequence joins TRBV4-2 and TRBJ2-7; D possibly corresponds to TRBD2 (5 bases). This CDR3 spans 13 amino acids. Germline CDR1 reads LGHNA; CDR2 reads YNFKEQ. Trimming removed 4 bases at V and 3 bases at J, with 10 bases between.

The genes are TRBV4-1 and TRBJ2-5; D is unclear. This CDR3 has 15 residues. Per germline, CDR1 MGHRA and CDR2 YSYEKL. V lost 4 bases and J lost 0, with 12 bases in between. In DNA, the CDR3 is TGCGCCAGCAGCCGTAGATTGGCGGACCAAGAGACCCAGTACTTC. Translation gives CASSRRLADQETQYF.

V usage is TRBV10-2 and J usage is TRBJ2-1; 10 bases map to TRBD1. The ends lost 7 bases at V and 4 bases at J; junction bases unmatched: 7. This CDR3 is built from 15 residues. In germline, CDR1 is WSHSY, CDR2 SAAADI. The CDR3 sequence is CASTNRDRGYNEQFF. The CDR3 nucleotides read TGCGCCAGCACTAACCGGGACAGGGGTTACAATGAGCAGTTCTTC.

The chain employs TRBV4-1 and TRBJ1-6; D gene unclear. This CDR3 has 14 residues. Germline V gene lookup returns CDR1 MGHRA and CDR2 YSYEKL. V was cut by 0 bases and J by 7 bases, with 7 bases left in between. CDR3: CASSQEGSNSPLHF. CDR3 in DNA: TGCGCCAGCAGCCAAGAGGGAAGCAATTCACCCCTCCACTTT.

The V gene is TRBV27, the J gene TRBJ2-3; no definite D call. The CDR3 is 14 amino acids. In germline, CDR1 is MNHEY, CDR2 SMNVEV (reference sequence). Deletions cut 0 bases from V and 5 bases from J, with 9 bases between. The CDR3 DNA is TGTGCCAGCAGTTTATCGATGGCTAGAGATACGCAGTATTTT. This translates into CASSLSMARDTQYF.

CDR3 residues: CASSDSTTGELFF. The CDR3 coding sequence is TGTGCCAGCAGTGACTCGACCACCGGGGAGCTGTTTTTT. The gene calls are TRBV6-1 and TRBJ2-2; D remains unclear. This CDR3 contains 13 residues. CDR1 and CDR2 (germline): MNHNS, SASEGT. V shed 3 bases and J shed 4 bases, with 6 bases lying between them.

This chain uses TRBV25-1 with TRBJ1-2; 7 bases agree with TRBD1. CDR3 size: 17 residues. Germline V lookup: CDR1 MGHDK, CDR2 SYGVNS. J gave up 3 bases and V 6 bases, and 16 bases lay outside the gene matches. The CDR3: CASSNSRTGFDDYGYTF. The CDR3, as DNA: TGTGCCAGCAGCAACTCAAGGACAGGCTTCGATGACTATGGCTACACCTTC.

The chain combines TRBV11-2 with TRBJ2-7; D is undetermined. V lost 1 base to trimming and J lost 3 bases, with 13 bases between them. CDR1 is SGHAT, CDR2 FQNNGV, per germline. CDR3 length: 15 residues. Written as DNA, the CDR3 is TGTGCCAGCAGCTTAGCTTCAGGAACCCTCTACGAGCAGTACTTC. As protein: CASSLASGTLYEQYF. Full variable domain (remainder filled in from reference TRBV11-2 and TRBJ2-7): EAGVAQSPRYKIIEKRQSVAFWCNPISGHATLYWYQQILGQGPKLLIQFQNNGVVDDSQLPKDRFSAERLKGVDSTLKIQPAKLEDSAVYLCASSLASGTLYEQYFGPGTRLTVT.

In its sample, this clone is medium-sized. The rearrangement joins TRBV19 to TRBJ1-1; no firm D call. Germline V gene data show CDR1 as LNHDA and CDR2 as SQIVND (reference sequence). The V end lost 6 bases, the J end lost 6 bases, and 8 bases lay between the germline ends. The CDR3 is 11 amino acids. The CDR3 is CASSQGAEAFF. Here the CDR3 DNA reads TGTGCCAGTAGCCAAGGTGCTGAAGCTTTCTTT.

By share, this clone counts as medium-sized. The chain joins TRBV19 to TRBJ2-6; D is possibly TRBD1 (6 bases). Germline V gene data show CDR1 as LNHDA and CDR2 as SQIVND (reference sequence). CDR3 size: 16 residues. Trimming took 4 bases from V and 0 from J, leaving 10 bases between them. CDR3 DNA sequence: TGTGCCAGTAGTACGAAGACAGGCTCTGGGGCCAACGTCCTGACTTTC. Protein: CASSTKTGSGANVLTF.

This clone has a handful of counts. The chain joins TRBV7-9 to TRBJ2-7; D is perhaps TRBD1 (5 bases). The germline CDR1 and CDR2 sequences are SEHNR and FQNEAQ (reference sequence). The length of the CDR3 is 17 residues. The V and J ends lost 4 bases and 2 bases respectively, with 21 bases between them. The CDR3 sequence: CASSSRSVRSGTYEQYF. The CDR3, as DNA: TGTGCCAGCAGCTCCAGAAGTGTACGATCAGGGACCTACGAGCAGTACTTC.

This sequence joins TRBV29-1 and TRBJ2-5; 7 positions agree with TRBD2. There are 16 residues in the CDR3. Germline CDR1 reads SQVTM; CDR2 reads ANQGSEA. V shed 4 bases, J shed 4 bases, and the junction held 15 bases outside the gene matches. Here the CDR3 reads CSVAPLTLAGIETQYF. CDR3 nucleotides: TGCAGCGTTGCTCCCTTGACTTTAGCGGGTATAGAGACCCAGTACTTC.